This TCR beta chain was identified in a study of blood T cell repertoires in COVID-19. This clone was found a few times. TCRdb keeps only in-frame clones here, not all; method: immunoSEQ multiplex PCR. The sample lists 55,000 to 75,000 clones, around 87% occurring once. Germline assignment: CDR1 LNHDA and CDR2 SQIVND (reference sequence). V lost 4 bases, J lost 4 bases, and 16 bases lay in between. This CDR3 has 15 residues. Material for sequencing was peripheral blood. This clonotype was obtained from a man aged 50 or older with active COVID-19. The chain employs TRBV19 and TRBJ2-5, with a tentative D call TRBD2 (6 bases). The CDR3 nucleotides read TGTGCCAGTAGTAGGAACCCAGGAGCGGGAGAGACCCAGTACTTC. It specifies CASSRNPGAGETQYF.